A single sample gave rise to the 21 T cell receptor beta chains below, sequenced in a study of T cell repertoires in cytomegalovirus infection. TCRdb re-called the reads with MiXCR, one entry per CDR3 protein. The sample carries roughly 200,000 distinct CDR3 sequences, approximately 18% recorded once. Material: CD8+ T cells from PBMCs. All receptors derive from a human donor in good health (CMV status not recorded). Some clones in this sample may be carry-over from other donors' samples.

This clonotype was picked up a small number of times. V usage is TRBV20-1 and J usage is TRBJ2-7; tentative D call: TRBD1 (5 bases). The germline V and J ends were trimmed by 6 bases and 4 bases, with 19 bases remaining between them. Per the germline V gene, CDR1 is DFQATT and CDR2 is SNEGSKA (reference sequence). The CDR3 has 14 amino acids. The CDR3 DNA sequence: TGCAGTGCAAAAGACAGCGAGGTGGGTTACGAGCAGTACTTC. The encoded protein is CSAKDSEVGYEQYF.

This clonotype was counted between two and nine times. The chain is built from TRBV28 and TRBJ2-6, with D possibly matching TRBD1 (5 bases). Germline assignment: CDR1 MDHEN and CDR2 SYDVKM. The CDR3 contains 16 residues. V shed 6 bases and J shed 0 bases, with 12 bases lying between them. For the CDR3, the DNA is TGTGCCAGCAGCCATATCGACAGCTCTGGGGCCAACGTCCTGACTTTC. Its translation: CASSHIDSSGANVLTF.

A few counts support this clonotype. The rearrangement joins TRBV9 to TRBJ1-4; no clear D gene. Trimming removed 7 bases from V and 10 bases from J, with 11 bases in between. The CDR3 runs to 11 residues. Germline V CDR1 and CDR2: SGDLS, YYNGEE. This CDR3 reads CASLEEGKLFF. DNA for the CDR3: TGTGCCAGCCTTGAGGAAGGAAAACTGTTTTTT. The full variable domain, completed using reference TRBV9 and TRBJ1-4, is DSGVTQTPKHLITATGQRVTLRCSPRSGDLSVYWYQQSLDQGLQFLIQYYNGEERAKGNILERFSAQQFPDLHSELNLSSLELGDSALYFCASLEEGKLFFGSGTQLSVL.

The chain links TRBV6-5 to TRBJ1-2, with 8 bases that match TRBD1. CDR1 is MNHEY, CDR2 SVGAGI, per germline. V gave up 6 bases and J gave up 6 bases; unmatched junction bases: 6. There are 13 residues in the CDR3. CDR3 sequence reads: CASSIGQGHGYTF. In DNA form, the CDR3 reads TGTGCCAGCAGCATCGGACAGGGCCATGGCTACACCTTC.

This clonotype was seen a few times. The chain combines TRBV12-3 or TRBV12-4 with TRBJ1-6; D might be TRBD1 (5 bases). With 3 bases removed from V and 7 bases from J, the gap between germline ends came to 10 bases. This CDR3 is 14 amino acids long. The CDR3 DNA follows: TGTGCCAGCAGTTTGGCAGGGAACAATTCACCCCTCCACTTT. Residues: CASSLAGNNSPLHF.

This clonotype was picked up a small number of times. The gene calls are TRBV4-1 and TRBJ1-2, with a possible D match to TRBD1 (6 bases). Trimming removed 4 bases from V and 2 bases from J, with 17 bases in between. Germline CDR1 MGHRA, CDR2 YSYEKL. The CDR3 loop spans 16 amino acids. The CDR3 region is CASSPSDTDRNYGYTF. The CDR3 region has the DNA TGCGCCAGCAGCCCTTCGGACACCGACAGGAACTATGGCTACACCTTC.

The rearrangement uses TRBV6-5 and TRBJ1-5; maybe TRBD1 (5 bases). The V and J ends lost 8 bases and 8 bases respectively, with 16 bases between them. Germline-derived CDR1 and CDR2 are MNHEY and SVGAGI. This CDR3 is 13 amino acids long. The DNA for the CDR3 is TGTGCCAGCGGGGCAGGGTTTCACGAGCCCCAGCATTTT. Translated: CASGAGFHEPQHF.

This clonotype showed up just a few times. The rearrangement uses TRBV4-3 and TRBJ2-7; no definite D call. This CDR3 is 14 amino acids long. V lost 0 bases to trimming and J lost 1 base, with 7 bases between them. CDR1 is LGHNA and CDR2 is YSLEER in the germline V gene. The CDR3 coding sequence is TGCGCCAGCAGCCAAGATCACTTGTCCTACGAGCAGTACTTC. It is translated as CASSQDHLSYEQYF.

A few counts support this clonotype. The V and J genes are TRBV11-2 and TRBJ1-1; D not resolved. Germline V gene sequence: CDR1 SGHAT, CDR2 FQNNGV. This CDR3 spans 12 amino acids. V was cut by 4 bases and J by 9 bases, with 12 bases left in between. The CDR3 DNA reads TGTGCCAGCAGCTCGGGAGTTTGGAAAGCTTTCTTT. Protein product: CASSSGVWKAFF. Supplemented by reference TRBV11-2 and TRBJ1-1, the full variable domain reads EAGVAQSPRYKIIEKRQSVAFWCNPISGHATLYWYQQILGQGPKLLIQFQNNGVVDDSQLPKDRFSAERLKGVDSTLKIQPAKLEDSAVYLCASSSGVWKAFFGQGTRLTVV.

The sample holds a few counts of this clonotype. The chain is built from TRBV6-5 and TRBJ2-1; 8 nucleotides align to TRBD1. The germline V gene encodes CDR1 MNHEY and CDR2 SVGAGI. This CDR3 is built from 15 residues. The trim removed 0 bases at V and 8 bases at J, leaving 6 bases unmatched. Here the CDR3 reads CASSYSISGGDEQFF. CDR3 coding DNA: TGTGCCAGCAGTTACTCGATCTCAGGGGGCGATGAGCAGTTCTTC.

This clonotype was recorded a few times. The genes are TRBV9 and TRBJ1-1; D unresolved. Germline V gives CDR1 SGDLS, CDR2 YYNGEE. The CDR3 runs 14 residues. V lost 4 bases to trimming and J lost 2 bases, with 12 bases between them. The CDR3 DNA reads TGTGCCAGCAGCCCCGTGGAGAGTAACACTGAAGCTTTCTTT. Translated: CASSPVESNTEAFF. Filled out from reference TRBV9 and TRBJ1-1, the complete variable domain reads DSGVTQTPKHLITATGQRVTLRCSPRSGDLSVYWYQQSLDQGLQFLIQYYNGEERAKGNILERFSAQQFPDLHSELNLSSLELGDSALYFCASSPVESNTEAFFGQGTRLTVV.

This clonotype was counted only a few times. The chain has TRBV28 and TRBJ2-1; TRBD2 matches at 7 bases. This CDR3 spans 14 amino acids. CDR1 and CDR2 (germline): MDHEN, SYDVKM. The ends lost 6 bases at V and 7 bases at J; junction bases unmatched: 9. CDR3 sequence reads: CASRPSGEGNEQFF. CDR3 coding DNA: TGTGCCAGCAGGCCCAGCGGGGAGGGGAATGAGCAGTTCTTC.

CDR3 region: CSVEGRQTGELFF. The CDR3 DNA reads TGCAGCGTTGAAGGGCGGCAGACCGGGGAGCTGTTTTTT. The chain carries TRBV29-1 and TRBJ2-2; D gene ambiguous. Germline V CDR1 and CDR2: SQVTM, ANQGSEA. With 1 base removed from V and 5 bases from J, the gap between germline ends came to 8 bases. This CDR3 is 13 amino acids long.

This clonotype was detected once. The chain uses TRBV28 and TRBJ2-7; 7 bases agree with TRBD2. There are 13 residues in the CDR3. V dropped 4 bases and J dropped 6; count of bases not matched to a gene: 6. Germline-derived CDR1 and CDR2 are MDHEN and SYDVKM. In DNA, the CDR3 is TGTGCCAGCAGTTCCGGGAGGCTTAGCGAGCAGTACTTC. It codes for CASSSGRLSEQYF.

The rearrangement joins TRBV7-2 to TRBJ2-5; the match to TRBD2 covers 8 bases. V lost 4 bases to trimming and J lost 5 bases; unmatched junction nucleotides: 12. This CDR3 region has 16 residues. The V gene's germline CDR1 is SGHTA and CDR2 FQGNSA. The CDR3 loop reads CASSSVGGGLGETQYF. The CDR3 bases are TGTGCCAGCAGCTCTGTCGGCGGGGGGCTAGGGGAGACCCAGTACTTC.

The chain employs TRBV7-9 and TRBJ1-1, with no clear D. The V gene lost 7 bases and the J gene lost 3 bases, with 18 bases spanning the gap. Germline lookup yields CDR1 SEHNR and CDR2 FQNEAQ (reference sequence). This CDR3 region has 15 residues. CDR3 DNA: TGTGCCAGCAATTTTCCCTGGGGAGGCGACACTGAAGCTTTCTTT. It codes for CASNFPWGGDTEAFF.

This clonotype was picked up a small number of times. The chain combines TRBV12-5 with TRBJ2-1; D is tentatively TRBD1 or TRBD2 (5 bases each). The CDR3 contains 16 residues. V lost 4 bases and J lost 4, with 17 bases in between. Germline V gives CDR1 LGHNT, CDR2 FRNRAP. The CDR3 here is CASGSATGTEYNEQFF. In nucleotides, the CDR3 is TGTGCTAGTGGTTCCGCGACCGGGACCGAGTACAATGAGCAGTTCTTC.

This chain connects TRBV7-2 to TRBJ1-2; D uncertain. Between the trimmed V and J ends, which lost 3 bases and 5 bases, there was a span of 10 bases. The CDR3 is made up of 13 amino acids. Germline CDR1 SGHTA, CDR2 FQGNSA. CDR3 sequence reads: CASSFSTEYGYTF. DNA of the CDR3: TGTGCCAGCAGCTTTAGCACGGAATATGGCTACACCTTC.

The rearrangement joins TRBV6-2 or TRBV6-3 to TRBJ2-5; D possibly corresponds to TRBD2 (7 bases). CDR3 length equals 15 residues. V was trimmed by 4 bases and J by 5 bases, leaving 17 bases between them. The V gene's germline CDR1 is MNHEY and CDR2 SVGEGT. CDR3 in amino acids: CASSSYGGPAETQYF. Written as DNA, the CDR3 is TGTGCCAGCAGTTCCTACGGGGGGCCGGCGGAGACCCAGTACTTC.

This clonotype was counted a few times. This rearrangement joins TRBV12-3 or TRBV12-4 to TRBJ1-1, with D tentatively TRBD1 (6 bases). The V and J ends lost 0 bases and 7 bases respectively, with 12 bases between them. This CDR3 region has 14 residues. CDR3 sequence: CASSLAGGLSEAFF. CDR3 nucleotides: TGTGCCAGCAGTTTAGCAGGGGGGCTGAGTGAAGCTTTCTTT.

This clonotype was seen more than once but under ten times. The V gene is TRBV29-1, the J gene TRBJ1-2; perhaps TRBD1 as D (6 bases). The CDR3 is made up of 13 amino acids. In germline, CDR1 is SQVTM, CDR2 ANQGSEA. CDR3 sequence (DNA): TGCGGCGCCTGGGTAGGGGGGAACTATGGCTACACCTTC. This encodes CGAWVGGNYGYTF.